The rows below give T cell receptor beta chains drawn from one sample of a study of blood T cells in healthy people across ages. MiXCR, run by TCRdb on the 5' RACE reads, gives a single entry per CDR3 protein. Among more than 750,000 distinct CDR3 sequences listed, roughly 28% were seen once. This sample also belongs to another study, concerning T cells of mothers and their children.

Sequenced material: blood. These TCRs come from a woman in her thirties or forties in good health. The CDR3 runs from the conserved cysteine through the conserved F or W. The order of the fields is CDR3 protein, CDR3 DNA, clone size, V gene, J gene, D gene. D genes are given only for firm matches. Not every row has a clone size; where given, it reads once, few, many or a size class.

CASSHGTGSVEQYF	TGCGCCAGCAGCCATGGGACAGGGTCGGTCGAGCAGTACTTC	few	TRBV4-3	TRBJ2-7	TRBD1
CASIQDRAGSYEQYF	TGTGCCAGCATCCAAGACAGGGCGGGCTCCTACGAGCAGTACTTC	.	TRBV6-1	TRBJ2-7	TRBD1
CASSHKGTFNTEAFF	TGTGCCAGCAGTCACAAAGGGACGTTCAACACTGAAGCTTTCTTT	.	TRBV7-4	TRBJ1-1	.
CATDHSTYEQYF	TGTGCCACCGACCACAGTACCTACGAGCAGTACTTC	.	TRBV28	TRBJ2-7	.
CASSLDVGLQAFF	TGTGCCAGCAGTTTAGATGTCGGACTCCAAGCTTTCTTT	.	TRBV28	TRBJ1-1	.
CASSQARGTQYF	TGTGCCAGCAGCCAAGCCCGCGGGACCCAGTACTTC	few	TRBV16	TRBJ2-5	.
CSVETGEFYEQYF	TGCAGCGTTGAGACAGGGGAATTCTACGAGCAGTACTTC	many	TRBV29-1	TRBJ2-7	TRBD1
CSAIDWGQMNQPQHF	TGCAGTGCAATAGATTGGGGGCAGATGAATCAGCCCCAGCATTTT	few	TRBV20-1	TRBJ1-5	.
CASSLEGGDEQFF	TGCGCCAGCAGCTTGGAAGGTGGGGATGAGCAGTTCTTC	many	TRBV5-1	TRBJ2-1	.
CASSWEYSDSYEQYF	TGTGCCAGCAGCTGGGAATATTCGGACAGCTACGAGCAGTACTTC	.	TRBV7-2	TRBJ2-7	.
CASSQGVWENTEAFF	TGCGCCAGCAGCCAAGGCGTATGGGAGAACACTGAAGCTTTCTTT	.	TRBV4-3	TRBJ1-1	.
CASSHLGGRGTTEAFF	TGCGCCAGCAGCCACCTAGGGGGCAGGGGGACCACTGAAGCTTTCTTT	many	TRBV4-1	TRBJ1-1	TRBD1
CASSLGGAGAAYGYTF	TGTGCCAGCAGCTTAGGGGGGGCAGGGGCCGCCTATGGCTACACCTTC	.	TRBV7-2	TRBJ1-2	.
CASSLYGSSYEQYF	TGTGCCAGCAGTTTATATGGGAGTTCCTACGAGCAGTACTTC	many	TRBV12-3/TRBV12-4	TRBJ2-7	.
CASSLRGRTEISYEQYF	TGTGCCAGCAGTTTAAGAGGGCGGACAGAGATATCCTACGAGCAGTACTTC	.	TRBV28	TRBJ2-7	.
CASQSGTGHHEQFF	TGTGCCAGCCAGTCCGGGACAGGGCACCATGAGCAGTTCTTC	few	TRBV7-9	TRBJ2-1	TRBD1
CSASLVSSGGGSEQFF	TGCAGTGCTAGTCTCGTGTCTAGCGGGGGGGGGAGTGAGCAGTTCTTC	many	TRBV20-1	TRBJ2-1	TRBD2
CAGSLASGSQETQYF	TGCGCCGGCAGCTTGGCCAGCGGGAGTCAAGAGACCCAGTACTTC	.	TRBV5-1	TRBJ2-5	TRBD2
CASSLEGQGAGETQYF	TGCGCCAGCAGCTTGGAAGGACAGGGGGCGGGGGAGACCCAGTACTTC	.	TRBV5-1	TRBJ2-5	TRBD1
CASSRLEGGSTEAFF	TGTGCCAGCAGCCGATTAGAAGGAGGGAGCACTGAAGCTTTCTTT	few	TRBV3-1	TRBJ1-1	.
CASSLDELYEQYF	TGTGCCAGCAGCTTAGATGAACTCTACGAGCAGTACTTC	few	TRBV7-2	TRBJ2-7	.
CASSLAGGPEGEQYF	TGTGCCAGCAGCTTAGCTGGCGGGCCTGAGGGCGAGCAGTACTTC	many	TRBV7-2	TRBJ2-7	.
CASSWRGLNTEAFF	TGTGCCAGCAGTTGGAGGGGACTGAACACTGAAGCTTTCTTT	few	TRBV28	TRBJ1-1	.
CASSSPRDRGNEQFF	TGTGCCAGCAGTTCGCCCCGGGACAGGGGCAATGAGCAGTTCTTC	.	TRBV12-3/TRBV12-4	TRBJ2-1	TRBD1
CASSRGSPEGNTEAFF	TGTGCCAGCAGCCGGGGATCTCCGGAGGGGAACACTGAAGCTTTCTTT	.	TRBV5-5	TRBJ1-1	.
CSAGTGVSYEQYF	TGCAGTGCTGGGACAGGGGTCTCCTACGAGCAGTACTTC	.	TRBV20-1	TRBJ2-7	TRBD1
CASSPRGPPESQETQYF	TGTGCCAGCAGTCCACGAGGGCCTCCGGAATCCCAAGAGACCCAGTACTTC	.	TRBV27	TRBJ2-5	.
CASSDTDKAGFYERYF	TGTGCCAGCAGTGACACGGACAAGGCCGGTTTCTACGAGCGGTACTTC	.	TRBV25-1	TRBJ2-7	.
CASARKGLLRQFF	TGTGCCAGCGCCCGAAAAGGCCTGCTTAGGCAGTTCTTC	.	TRBV7-2	TRBJ2-1	.
CASRGQGQNTEAFF	TGTGCCAGCAGGGGACAGGGGCAGAACACTGAAGCTTTCTTT	once	TRBV25-1	TRBJ1-1	TRBD1
CASSKADRGSVPLHF	TGTGCCAGCAGCAAAGCGGACAGGGGATCGGTACCCCTCCACTTT	.	TRBV28	TRBJ1-6	TRBD1
CASSVVSSADTQYF	TGTGCCAGCAGCGTAGTGAGTAGTGCAGATACGCAGTATTTT	many	TRBV9	TRBJ2-3	.
CASSQVGTGAGNEQFF	TGTGCCAGCAGCCAAGTGGGGACAGGGGCCGGGAATGAGCAGTTCTTC	many	TRBV4-2	TRBJ2-1	TRBD1
CSARAGTSGGEGETQYF	TGCAGTGCCCGGGCCGGGACTAGCGGGGGGGAAGGAGAGACCCAGTACTTC	few	TRBV20-1	TRBJ2-5	TRBD2
CASSRTWTGTSGELFF	TGTGCCAGCAGTCGGACTTGGACAGGGACATCCGGGGAGCTGTTTTTT	few	TRBV12-3/TRBV12-4	TRBJ2-2	TRBD1
CASSQDIETAYGYTF	TGCGCCAGCAGCCAAGATATAGAGACAGCCTATGGCTACACCTTC	many	TRBV4-1	TRBJ1-2	.
CASSSQRGGLHEQFF	TGTGCCAGCAGTTCTCAGCGGGGGGGCCTACATGAGCAGTTCTTC	once	TRBV2	TRBJ2-1	TRBD2
CASKPGHTMATPSVRGAFGYGYTF	.	many	TRBV6-4	TRBJ1-2	.
CASSPRVGGDKNIQYF	TGTGCCAGCAGCCCCAGAGTGGGCGGGGACAAAAACATTCAGTACTTC	many	TRBV7-8	TRBJ2-4	.
CASSLQGTELYGYTF	TGTGCCAGCAGTCTACAGGGGACCGAGCTCTATGGCTACACCTTC	.	TRBV4-2	TRBJ1-2	TRBD1
CAISDLAIAGKTQYF	TGTGCCATCAGTGATCTGGCGATAGCGGGGAAGACCCAGTACTTC	many	TRBV10-3	TRBJ2-5	TRBD2
CASSKALGLEYQETQYF	TGTGCCAGCAGCAAAGCTTTGGGCCTAGAGTACCAAGAGACCCAGTACTTC	.	TRBV21-1	TRBJ2-5	.
CASSLEFDTDLNQPQHF	TGTGCCAGCAGCTTAGAGTTTGACACCGACTTAAATCAGCCCCAGCATTTT	.	TRBV7-2	TRBJ1-5	.
CASTYRNLAGFPSYNEQFF	TGTGCCAGCACCTACCGAAACCTAGCGGGGTTCCCCTCCTACAATGAGCAGTTCTTC	.	TRBV2	TRBJ2-1	TRBD2
CASSNAGGLNSPLHF	TGTGCCAGCAGCAACGCAGGGGGCTTAAATTCACCCCTCCACTTT	few	TRBV7-9	TRBJ1-6	TRBD1
CSVEEGDIWRLYNEQYF	TGCAGCGTTGAAGAGGGTGACATCTGGAGGCTATACAATGAGCAGTACTTC	.	TRBV29-1	TRBJ2-7	.
CASSQASEGETQYF	TGCGCCAGCAGCCAAGCTTCCGAGGGAGAGACCCAGTACTTC	few	TRBV4-1	TRBJ2-5	.
CASSLVGDGITDTQYF	TGCGCCAGCAGCTTGGTCGGGGATGGGATCACAGATACGCAGTATTTT	.	TRBV5-1	TRBJ2-3	.
CASSLFRTGGDYGYTF	TGTGCCAGCAGTTTATTTAGGACAGGGGGGGACTATGGCTACACCTTC	.	TRBV28	TRBJ1-2	TRBD1
CASSEGLGTEAFF	TGTGCCAGCAGTGAGGGGTTGGGCACTGAAGCTTTCTTT	.	TRBV25-1	TRBJ1-1	.
CASSQDTAVLAYEQYF	TGTGCCAGCAGCCAAGATACGGCAGTCCTAGCCTACGAGCAGTACTTC	.	TRBV3-1	TRBJ2-7	.
CASSYHVTYNEQFF	TGTGCCAGCAGTTACCATGTGACTTACAATGAGCAGTTCTTC	few	TRBV6-6	TRBJ2-1	.
CASGHPGQEEETQYF	TGTGCCAGCGGTCACCCGGGCCAGGAGGAAGAGACCCAGTACTTC	.	TRBV2	TRBJ2-5	.
CASSGLTDSNQPQHF	TGTGCCAGCAGTGGTCTGACAGATAGCAATCAGCCCCAGCATTTT	.	TRBV2	TRBJ1-5	.